This T cell receptor (beta chain) appears in the sequencing data of a study of T-cell reconstitution after alpha-beta-depleted transplantation in children. This clonotype was counted between two and nine times. Unique molecular identifiers were incorporated during preparation of the TCRbeta library. Each CDR3 protein gets one entry after TCRdb re-called the PCR reads with MiXCR. The table lists about 500,000 distinct CDR3 sequences, 32% of them singletons. This TCR was sampled from a human donor who donated a stem cell graft to a child with aplastic anemia. The sample was PBMCs from the stem cell graft donor, taken from the stem cell graft.

The CDR3 region has the DNA TGTGCCAGCAGCCCTTACGATGGAGGAAAGAGCAGAGACGAGCAGTACTTC. As protein: CASSPYDGGKSRDEQYF. The rearrangement uses TRBV7-6 and TRBJ2-7; perhaps TRBD2 as D (5 bases). V lost 5 bases and J 5 bases, leaving 25 bases between the germline ends. CDR1 and CDR2 (germline): SGHVS, FNYEAQ. The CDR3 runs to 17 residues.